Listed here are 20 T cell receptor beta chains from one sample, sequenced in a study of technical replicates of blood from a few donors. Generated by immunoSEQ multiplex PCR, the TCRdb table keeps only in-frame clones and is missing some. Among approximately 78,000 clones listed, roughly 92% were seen once. Sample: T cells isolated from PBMCs. These receptors were obtained from a human donor in good health.

The J gene is TRBJ2-3, the V gene TRBV19, with D possibly being TRBD2 (6 bases). CDR1 and CDR2 (germline): LNHDA, SQIVND (reference sequence). Trimming took off 2 bases at V and 2 bases at J, with 14 bases between the two ends. CDR3 length: 16 residues. Here the CDR3 reads CASSIKGRDHTDTQYF. CDR3 DNA sequence: TGTGCCAGTAGTATAAAGGGGCGGGACCACACAGATACGCAGTATTTT.

The chain couples TRBV9 to TRBJ2-7; 9 positions agree with TRBD1. This CDR3 region has 14 residues. With V trimmed by 4 bases and J by 2 bases, 4 bases remained unmatched. The germline V gene has CDR1 SGDLS and CDR2 YYNGEE. CDR3 residues: CASSSGQGTYEQYF. CDR3 DNA: TGTGCCAGCAGCTCTGGACAGGGGACCTACGAGCAGTACTTC.

The chain recombines TRBV19 with TRBJ2-1; 13 bases are shared with TRBD2. The CDR3 covers 16 residues. The ends lost 5 bases at V and 7 bases at J; junction bases unmatched: 8. The germline V gene encodes CDR1 LNHDA and CDR2 SQIVND (reference sequence). CDR3 nucleotides: TGTGCCAGTAGTCGGACTAGCGGGAGTACGAGGAATGAGCAGTTCTTC. Translating gives CASSRTSGSTRNEQFF.

The chain recombines TRBV10-3 with TRBJ2-1; 12 bases are a match to TRBD1. The CDR3 length is 17 residues. V dropped 8 bases and J dropped 5; count of bases not matched to a gene: 13. The germline V gene has CDR1 ENHRY and CDR2 SYGVKD. The CDR3 loop is CAIGRMLGTGGNNEQFF. The CDR3 DNA follows: TGTGCCATCGGTCGAATGTTGGGGACAGGGGGCAACAATGAGCAGTTCTTC.

This chain joins TRBV6-6 and TRBJ2-3; D gene ambiguous. CDR1 MNHNY and CDR2 SVGAGI come from the germline V gene (reference sequence). The CDR3 totals 11 residues. Trimming removed 6 bases at V and 4 bases at J, with 5 bases between. CDR3: CASRLADTQYF. CDR3 DNA sequence: TGTGCCAGCAGACTCGCAGATACGCAGTATTTT.

The chain links TRBV28 to TRBJ2-7; D is uncertain. The CDR3 spans 11 residues. V lost 6 bases, J lost 3 bases, and 6 bases lay in between. Germline values: CDR1 MDHEN, CDR2 SYDVKM. CDR3 sequence: CASRNFYEQYF. In DNA form, the CDR3 reads TGTGCCAGCAGGAACTTCTACGAGCAGTACTTC.

V is TRBV5-1 and J is TRBJ2-2; D uncertain. The CDR3 has 14 residues. Trimming removed 1 base from V and 0 bases from J, with 4 bases in between. The germline V gene has CDR1 SGHRS and CDR2 YFSETQ. The CDR3: CASSLYPNTGELFF. CDR3 in DNA: TGCGCCAGCAGCTTGTATCCGAACACCGGGGAGCTGTTTTTT. Combining the CDR3 with reference TRBV5-1 and TRBJ2-2 gives the whole variable domain KAGVTQTPRYLIKTRGQQVTLSCSPISGHRSVSWYQQTPGQGLQFLFEYFSETQRNKGNFPGRFSGRQFSNSRSEMNVSTLELGDSALYLCASSLYPNTGELFFGEGSRLTVL.

V usage is TRBV4-1 and J usage is TRBJ2-7; D is uncertain. Trimming shortened V by 4 bases and J by 4 bases, and 17 bases separated the two germline ends. Germline CDR1 and CDR2: MGHRA and YSYEKL. This CDR3 is built from 15 residues. The chain's CDR3 is CASSPPVGSLYEQYF. The CDR3, as DNA: TGCGCCAGCAGCCCCCCGGTGGGCTCCTTGTACGAGCAGTACTTC.

V and J are TRBV10-3 and TRBJ2-2; TRBD2 aligns across 16 bases. CDR3 length equals 17 residues. Unmatched junction bases numbered 7, after V lost 8 bases and J lost 4 bases. Germline V gene lookup returns CDR1 ENHRY and CDR2 SYGVKD. The CDR3 sequence is CAIAGLAGGPVTGELFF. Written as DNA, the CDR3 is TGTGCCATCGCGGGACTAGCGGGAGGGCCGGTCACCGGGGAGCTGTTTTTT.

V usage is TRBV19 and J usage is TRBJ1-2, with TRBD1 matching 12 bases. CDR1 and CDR2 (germline): LNHDA, SQIVND (reference sequence). The CDR3 sequence is 15 residues long. Trimming took 5 bases from V and 8 from J; bases not matched to a gene: 9. The CDR3 DNA sequence: TGTGCCAGTAGTTTGAGGGACAGGGGGCAAGGGGGCTACACCTTC. The encoded protein is CASSLRDRGQGGYTF.

The chain carries TRBV28 and TRBJ2-7; 7 positions agree with TRBD1. Per germline, CDR1 MDHEN and CDR2 SYDVKM. Trimming removed 3 bases from V and 2 bases from J; junction bases left unmatched: 4. This CDR3 is 14 amino acids long. CDR3 sequence reads: CASSLSTGAYEQYF. CDR3 sequence (DNA): TGTGCCAGCAGTTTGAGTACAGGGGCCTACGAGCAGTACTTC.

The rearrangement links TRBV19 to TRBJ1-1, with 8 bases identical to TRBD1. The CDR3 totals 14 residues. J was trimmed by 3 bases and V by 3 bases; bases with no gene match: 3. Germline values: CDR1 LNHDA, CDR2 SQIVND (reference sequence). CDR3 bases: TGTGCCAGTAGTATCCAGGGGGCCCACACTGAAGCTTTCTTT. The encoded protein is CASSIQGAHTEAFF.

The chain combines TRBV11-3 with TRBJ2-1, with unresolved D. V lost 5 bases and J lost 5, with 13 bases in between. Germline assignment: CDR1 SGHNT and CDR2 YENEEA. The CDR3 totals 14 residues. CDR3 sequence (DNA): TGTGCCAGCAGCACCTCCACCGCTAACAATGAGCAGTTCTTC. Protein product: CASSTSTANNEQFF.

The CDR3 coding sequence is TGTGCCAGCAGCTTAGTTATTTTTGGGACAGCTAATGAAAAACTGTTTTTT. Residues: CASSLVIFGTANEKLFF. The rearrangement uses TRBV7-8 and TRBJ1-4, with 7 nucleotides matching TRBD1. Trimming at V came to 1 base and at J to 3 bases, leaving 8 bases not matched to a gene. The germline CDR1 and CDR2 sequences are SGHVS and FQNEAQ. CDR3 size: 17 residues.

This clone was found once. The chain employs TRBV27 and TRBJ1-5; D unresolved. There are 14 residues in the CDR3. The V gene's germline CDR1 is MNHEY and CDR2 SMNVEV (reference sequence). V shed 4 bases and J shed 4 bases, with 11 bases lying between them. The CDR3 sequence is CASSSHSGNQPQHF. The CDR3 DNA follows: TGTGCCAGCAGTTCCCACTCGGGAAATCAGCCCCAGCATTTT.

V and J are TRBV7-2 and TRBJ2-2; a weak D match, TRBD1 (7 bases). Germline CDR1 is SGHTA and CDR2 is FQGNSA. Trimming left V 9 bases short and J 6 bases short, with 26 bases between. The CDR3 is made up of 17 amino acids. The CDR3 here is CASFELSRGRLSGELFF. The DNA of the CDR3 is TGTGCCAGTTTTGAACTGTCCAGGGGGAGGTTATCCGGGGAGCTGTTTTTT.

This chain uses TRBV14 with TRBJ2-7; D call uncertain. CDR3 length: 12 residues. V dropped 4 bases and J dropped 5 bases, with 9 bases sitting between them. The germline V gene has CDR1 SGHDN and CDR2 FVKESK. The CDR3 sequence is CASSPHRNEQYF. In nucleotides, the CDR3 is TGTGCCAGCAGCCCACACCGTAACGAGCAGTACTTC.

The chain uses TRBV7-9 and TRBJ1-1, with D unclear. This CDR3 is built from 12 residues. Per the germline V gene, CDR1 is SEHNR and CDR2 is FQNEAQ (reference sequence). The V end was cut by 5 bases, the J end by 8 bases, with 12 bases between. CDR3 in DNA: TGTGCCAGCAGCCCGTGGGGAGAAGAAGCTTTCTTT. Protein sequence: CASSPWGEEAFF.

The rearrangement links TRBV5-1 to TRBJ1-1, with D possibly TRBD1 on 6 matching bases. With 0 bases removed from V and 0 bases from J, the gap between germline ends came to 12 bases. CDR3 length equals 16 residues. Germline V lookup: CDR1 SGHRS, CDR2 YFSETQ. Written as DNA, the CDR3 is TGCGCCAGCAGCTTGGACAGGGAACTCATGAACACTGAAGCTTTCTTT. Translated, it gives CASSLDRELMNTEAFF. The entire variable domain, with the rest obtained from reference TRBV5-1 and TRBJ1-1, is as follows: KAGVTQTPRYLIKTRGQQVTLSCSPISGHRSVSWYQQTPGQGLQFLFEYFSETQRNKGNFPGRFSGRQFSNSRSEMNVSTLELGDSALYLCASSLDRELMNTEAFFGQGTRLTVV.

The CDR3 region is CASSKAGAYNEQFF. The CDR3 coding sequence is TGTGCCAGCAGCAAAGCGGGAGCGTACAATGAGCAGTTCTTC. The chain carries TRBV28 and TRBJ2-1, with TRBD2 identical over 8 bases. The V and J ends lost 6 bases and 4 bases, in that order; junction bases with no gene match: 5. Germline V lookup: CDR1 MDHEN, CDR2 SYDVKM. This CDR3 spans 14 amino acids.